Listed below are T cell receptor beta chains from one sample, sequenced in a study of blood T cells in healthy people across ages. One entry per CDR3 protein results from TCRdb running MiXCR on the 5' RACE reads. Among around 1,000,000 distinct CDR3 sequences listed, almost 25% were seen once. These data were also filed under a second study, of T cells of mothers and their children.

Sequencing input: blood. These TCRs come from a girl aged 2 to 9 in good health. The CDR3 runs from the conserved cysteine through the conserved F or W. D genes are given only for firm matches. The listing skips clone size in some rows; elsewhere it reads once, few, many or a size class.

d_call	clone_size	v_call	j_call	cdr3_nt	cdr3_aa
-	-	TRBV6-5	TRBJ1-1	TGTGCCAGCACCCGGGACGGGAATACTGAAGCTTTCTTT	CASTRDGNTEAFF
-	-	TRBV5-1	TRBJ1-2	TGCGCCAGCAGCTGGGACCTAGACTATGGCTACACCTTC	CASSWDLDYGYTF
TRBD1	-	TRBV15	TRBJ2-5	TGTGCCACCAGCAAGACAGGGGACAAGACCCAGTACTTC	CATSKTGDKTQYF
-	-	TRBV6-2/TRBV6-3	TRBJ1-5	TGTGCCAGCAGTCAGGTCTTGTCATATCAGCCCCAGCATTTT	CASSQVLSYQPQHF
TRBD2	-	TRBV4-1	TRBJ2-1	TGCGCCAGCAGGACTAGCGGGAGTTCTCCGAGCTCCTACAATGAGCAGTTCTTC	CASRTSGSSPSSYNEQFF
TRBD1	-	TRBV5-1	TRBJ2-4	TGCGCCAGCAGCTTGGCCAAGGACAGGGACTACATTCAGTACTTC	CASSLAKDRDYIQYF
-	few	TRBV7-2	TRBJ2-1	TGTGCCAGCAGCTTAAACGGTTGGAATGAGCAGTTCTTC	CASSLNGWNEQFF
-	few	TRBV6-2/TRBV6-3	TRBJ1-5	TGTGCCAGCACCCACTCCGGGAGAAACAATCAGCCCCAGCATTTT	CASTHSGRNNQPQHF
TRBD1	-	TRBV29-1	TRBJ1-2	TGCAGCGTCGTGACAGGGGGAAATGGCTACACCTTC	CSVVTGGNGYTF
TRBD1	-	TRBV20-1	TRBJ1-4	TGCAGTGCTAGGGGACAGGGAAAGAAACTGTTTTTT	CSARGQGKKLFF
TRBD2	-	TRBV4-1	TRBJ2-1	TGCGCCAGCAGCCCGAGGCGGGAGAATTACAATGAGCAGTTCTTC	CASSPRRENYNEQFF
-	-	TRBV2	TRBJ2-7	TGTGCCAGCAGTGATAAGGTTTACGAGCAGTACTTC	CASSDKVYEQYF
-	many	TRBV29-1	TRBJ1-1	TGCAGCGTGGCTGGGACCCTAAACACTGAAGCTTTCTTT	CSVAGTLNTEAFF
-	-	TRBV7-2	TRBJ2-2	TGTGCCAGCACCGATGGTGGGGCCGGGGAGCTGTTTTTT	CASTDGGAGELFF
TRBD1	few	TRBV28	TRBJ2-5	TGTGCCAGCAGTTTAAGGGGACAGCGGCGGTTCCAAGAGACCCAGTACTTC	CASSLRGQRRFQETQYF
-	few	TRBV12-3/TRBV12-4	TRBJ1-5	TGTGCCAGCAGTTTAGGATTTGGGCCTAGCAATCAGCCCCAGCATTTT	CASSLGFGPSNQPQHF
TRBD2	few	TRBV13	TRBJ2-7	TGTGCCAGCAGTGTTAGCGGGGGACCCTACGAGCAGTACTTC	CASSVSGGPYEQYF
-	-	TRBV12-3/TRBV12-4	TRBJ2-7	TGTGCCAGCCAAGCCCCCCTATTAGCAGAGCAGTACTTC	CASQAPLLAEQYF
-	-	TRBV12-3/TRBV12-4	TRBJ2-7	TGTGCCAGCAGTACACCCATCGTAGGGACAGTAGGACTAGCTTACGAGCAGTACTTC	CASSTPIVGTVGLAYEQYF
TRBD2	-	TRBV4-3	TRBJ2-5	TGCGCCAGCAGCCAGGGAAGCGGGGTAAGAGAGACCCAGTACTTC	CASSQGSGVRETQYF
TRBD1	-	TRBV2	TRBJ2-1	TGTGCCATACCGGGACAGGGGCGATATAGCTCCTACAATGAGCAGTTCTTC	CAIPGQGRYSSYNEQFF
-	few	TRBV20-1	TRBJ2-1	TGCAGTGCTAGAAATGAGCCAGGCTTTCCTAACTTC	CSARNEPGFPNF
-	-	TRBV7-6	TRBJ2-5	TGTGCCAGCAGCTCAACATCGGGACCCAGACCACGAGAGACCCAGTACTTC	CASSSTSGPRPRETQYF
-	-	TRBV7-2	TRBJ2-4	TGTGCCAGCAGCCCGGGGGTTCGGAACATTCAGTACTTC	CASSPGVRNIQYF
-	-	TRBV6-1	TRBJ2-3	TGTGCCAGCAGTGAACTAGGGGGGATAGATACGCAGTATTTT	CASSELGGIDTQYF
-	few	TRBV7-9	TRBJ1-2	TGTGCCTCAACCCCCCCGCAGGCCAGCTATGGCTACACCTTC	CASTPPQASYGYTF
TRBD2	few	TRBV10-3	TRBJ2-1	TGTGCCATCAGTGAGTCCGATTTGGGCGGGGGAGCTGACTTTAATGAGCAGTTCTTC	CAISESDLGGGADFNEQFF
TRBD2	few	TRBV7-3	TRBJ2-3	TGTGCCAGCAGCTTGGAGCCGGGACTAGCTCTACACTCCACAGATACGCAGTATTTT	CASSLEPGLALHSTDTQYF
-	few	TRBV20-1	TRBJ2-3	TGCAGTGCTAGACGGCGACTAGTAATCACAGATACGCAGTATTTT	CSARRRLVITDTQYF
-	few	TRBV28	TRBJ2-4	TGTGCCAGCAGTTGGGATTTTCTAGCCAAAAACATTCAGTACTTC	CASSWDFLAKNIQYF
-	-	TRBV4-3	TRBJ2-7	TGCGCCAGCAGCCAAAGGCAGGACTACGAGCAGTACTTC	CASSQRQDYEQYF
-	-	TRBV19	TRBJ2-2	TGTGCCAGTAGTATCTTGGCGGGGGCCTTCACCGGGGAGCTGTTTTTT	CASSILAGAFTGELFF
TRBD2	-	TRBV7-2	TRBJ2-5	TGTGCCAGCAGCTTACGCACTAGCGGGGTGGTAGAGACCCAGTACTTC	CASSLRTSGVVETQYF
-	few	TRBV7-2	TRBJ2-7	TGTGCCAGCAGCTTAGAGGCGAACGAGCAGTACTTC	CASSLEANEQYF
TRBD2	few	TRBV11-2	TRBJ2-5	TGTGCCAGCAGCCTACCATTAGACGGACTAGCGGAGAACTTCTTC	CASSLPLDGLAENFF
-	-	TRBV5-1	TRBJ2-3	TGCGCCAGCAGCTTGGAGGGTAGGGGAAGGGGCACAGATACGCAGTATTTT	CASSLEGRGRGTDTQYF
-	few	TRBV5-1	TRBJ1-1	TGCGCCAGCAGCCGATCAGGGGATTGGACTGAAGCTGTCTTT	CASSRSGDWTEAVF
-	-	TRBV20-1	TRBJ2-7	TGCAGTGCTAGGGATGGGGGCGGGTCATACGAGCAGTACTTC	CSARDGGGSYEQYF